This TCR beta chain was recovered during a study of blood T cell repertoires in COVID-19. Trimming cost V 7 bases and J 5 bases, with 15 bases left between them. Germline assignment: CDR1 SGHDT and CDR2 YYEEEE. This CDR3 is built from 13 residues. This clone was counted between two and nine times. Per the study methods: The authors estimated nucleated cell counts from reference gene primer amplification. Measured with immunoSEQ multiplex PCR; TCRdb has only the in-frame clones, and not every one. The DNA was the basis for D and trimming; V, J and clone size are from that table. The sample shows around 450,000 clones, roughly 87% of them seen only once.

The specimen was PBMCs or T cells enriched from blood (not recorded which). V usage is TRBV5-6 and J usage is TRBJ1-1; maybe TRBD1 (5 bases). This receptor was obtained from a woman younger than 35 with acute COVID-19. This chain's CDR3 is CASLPMGGTEAFF. CDR3 nucleotides: TGTGCCAGCCTACCAATGGGGGGAACTGAAGCTTTCTTT.